Each of the 16 T cell receptor beta chains below was sequenced from the same sample in a study of T cells in Graves' hyperthyroidism and ophthalmopathy. Amplified TCR beta CDR3 regions came from RNA transcripts. Primed by the HTBI set, a first-round RT-PCR was run on the TCR CDR3. TCRdb re-derived calls from the multiplex PCR reads in MiXCR, one entry per CDR3 protein. The data contain 400,000 to 500,000 distinct CDR3 sequences, 14% to 15% of them singletons. The sample consisted of blood. The receptors stem from a man between 18 and 29 years old with Graves' ophthalmopathy.

This clonotype was counted ten times or more. The chain carries TRBV12-3 or TRBV12-4 and TRBJ2-7; 12 nucleotides align to TRBD2. Trimming at V came to 5 bases and at J to 4 bases, leaving 12 bases not matched to a gene. This CDR3 is 17 amino acids long. The CDR3 sequence is CASSRRLAGGGGYEQYF. Here the CDR3 DNA reads TGTGCCAGCAGTCGACGGCTAGCGGGAGGGGGAGGTTACGAGCAGTACTTC.

This clonotype was counted many times. The chain employs TRBV11-1 and TRBJ2-3; TRBD2 might be the D (5 bases). The CDR3 sequence is 14 residues long. The germline CDR1 and CDR2 sequences are SGHAT and FQDESV (reference sequence). Deletions cut 5 bases from V and 2 bases from J, with 11 bases between. Here the CDR3 reads CASSLVEVTDTQYF. In DNA form, the CDR3 reads TGTGCCAGCAGCCTAGTGGAGGTCACAGATACGCAGTATTTT.

Many counts were recorded for this clonotype. The chain couples TRBV6-1 to TRBJ2-5; TRBD2 aligns across 11 bases. CDR3 length: 13 residues. Germline values: CDR1 MNHNS, CDR2 SASEGT. The junction had 10 bases not matched to a gene; V was cut back by 8 bases and J by 11 bases. The CDR3 DNA follows: TGTGCCAGCGCCCAAAAACTAGCGGGGGTTCAGTACTTC. It translates to CASAQKLAGVQYF.

This clonotype was seen many times. The V call is TRBV20-1, the J call TRBJ2-1; no definite D call. CDR1 is DFQATT and CDR2 is SNEGSKA in the germline V gene (reference sequence). V shed 6 bases and J shed 6 bases, with 12 bases lying between them. This CDR3 region has 12 residues. The CDR3 region has the DNA TGCAGTGCAAAGAGTCATGGCAATGAGCAGTTCTTC. This gives the protein CSAKSHGNEQFF.

This clonotype showed up many times. V is TRBV20-1 and J is TRBJ2-3, with no clear D. V gave up 7 bases and J gave up 6 bases, with 14 bases separating them. Germline CDR1 DFQATT, CDR2 SNEGSKA (reference sequence). The CDR3 is 12 amino acids. CDR3 loop: CSVRGGWDTQYF. DNA of the CDR3: TGCAGTGTGCGAGGTGGTTGGGATACGCAGTATTTT.

This clonotype was seen ten or more times. This chain connects TRBV30 to TRBJ1-4; 7 bases map to TRBD1. CDR1 and CDR2 (germline): GTSNPN, SVGIG (reference sequence). The CDR3 sequence is 14 residues long. V shed 5 bases, J shed 5 bases, and the junction held 8 bases outside the gene matches. For the CDR3, the DNA is TGTGCCTGGGGAGAGGGGGCCGGAAATGAAAAACTGTTTTTT. Amino acids: CAWGEGAGNEKLFF.

V gene TRBV7-9 combines with J gene TRBJ1-3; D uncertain. The ends were cut back, 0 bases at V and 0 bases at J, with 9 bases in the middle. This CDR3 contains 16 residues. Germline CDR1 reads SEHNR; CDR2 reads FQNEAQ (reference sequence). The CDR3 nucleotides read TGTGCCAGCAGCTTAGCGTTGAGAGTCTCTGGAAACACCATATATTTT. Encoded protein: CASSLALRVSGNTIYF.

This clonotype was counted many times. This chain connects TRBV6-1 to TRBJ2-1, with D possibly being TRBD1 (5 bases). The CDR3 spans 14 residues. The V end was cut by 6 bases, the J end by 3 bases, with 12 bases between. The germline V gene has CDR1 MNHNS and CDR2 SASEGT. CDR3 sequence reads: CASRQGVGYNEQFF. The CDR3, as DNA: TGTGCCAGCAGACAAGGGGTTGGCTACAATGAGCAGTTCTTC.

This clonotype was found many times. The rearrangement uses TRBV5-8 and TRBJ1-2, with a tentative D call TRBD1 (5 bases). The ends were cut back, 1 base at V and 4 bases at J, with 8 bases in the middle. The CDR3 sequence is 13 residues long. Germline assignment: CDR1 SGHTS and CDR2 YDEGEE. The CDR3 DNA sequence: TGTGCCAGCAGCTTGAATACAGGCTATGGCTACACCTTC. Translating gives CASSLNTGYGYTF.

This clonotype was seen a few times. This sequence joins TRBV27 and TRBJ2-5; D remains ambiguous. Germline CDR1 and CDR2: MNHEY and SMNVEV (reference sequence). Trimming cost V 4 bases and J 2 bases, with 2 bases left between them. This CDR3 contains 11 residues. CDR3 in amino acids: CASSWQETQYF. The CDR3 DNA reads TGTGCCAGCAGTTGGCAAGAGACCCAGTACTTC.

This clonotype has ten or more counts. The rearrangement uses TRBV19 and TRBJ2-1; 10 bases are a match to TRBD2. The ends lost 7 bases at V and 1 base at J; junction bases unmatched: 4. The CDR3 has 15 residues. CDR1 is LNHDA, CDR2 SQIVND, per germline (reference sequence). Here the CDR3 reads CASTQLAGSYNEQFF. DNA for the CDR3: TGTGCCAGTACCCAACTAGCGGGGTCCTACAATGAGCAGTTCTTC.

V is TRBV6-1 and J is TRBJ2-7; D is unclear. The CDR3 runs 13 residues. The V end lost 8 bases, the J end lost 2 bases, and 13 bases lay between the germline ends. Per germline, CDR1 MNHNS and CDR2 SASEGT. The CDR3 DNA reads TGTGCCAGCCTCAGATCCATTCCCTACGAGCAGTACTTC. Protein product: CASLRSIPYEQYF.

CDR3 region: CASSESASAKGLPNEQFF. CDR3 nucleotides: TGTGCCAGCAGTGAATCGGCCTCGGCAAAGGGACTTCCTAATGAGCAGTTCTTC. V and J are TRBV6-1 and TRBJ2-1; D possibly corresponds to TRBD2 (6 bases). Germline CDR1 reads MNHNS; CDR2 reads SASEGT. The ends were cut back, 2 bases at V and 7 bases at J, with 24 bases in the middle. The length of the CDR3 is 18 residues.

The chain links TRBV6-1 to TRBJ2-7; D unresolved. Germline V gene sequence: CDR1 MNHNS, CDR2 SASEGT. The V end was cut by 6 bases, the J end by 6 bases, with 12 bases between. CDR3 length equals 12 residues. CDR3 loop: CASSPDPVEQYF. Written as DNA, the CDR3 is TGTGCCAGCAGCCCCGACCCCGTCGAGCAGTACTTC.

This clonotype was counted ten times or more. The V call is TRBV2, the J call TRBJ2-7; no firm D call. Germline assignment: CDR1 SNHLY and CDR2 FYNNEI. The CDR3 runs 11 residues. The V end was cut by 6 bases, the J end by 2 bases, with 5 bases between. Here the CDR3 DNA reads TGTGCCAGCAGCCCCACCTACGAGCAGTACTTC. It is translated as CASSPTYEQYF.

This clonotype was seen only a few times. V gene TRBV19 combines with J gene TRBJ1-6; TRBD1 matches 12 bases. Unmatched junction bases numbered 7, after V lost 1 base and J lost 6 bases. Germline CDR1 LNHDA, CDR2 SQIVND (reference sequence). There are 18 residues in the CDR3. The CDR3 sequence: CASSIGPGQGAGNSPLHF. The CDR3 DNA reads TGTGCCAGTAGTATAGGGCCGGGACAGGGGGCTGGTAATTCACCCCTCCACTTT.